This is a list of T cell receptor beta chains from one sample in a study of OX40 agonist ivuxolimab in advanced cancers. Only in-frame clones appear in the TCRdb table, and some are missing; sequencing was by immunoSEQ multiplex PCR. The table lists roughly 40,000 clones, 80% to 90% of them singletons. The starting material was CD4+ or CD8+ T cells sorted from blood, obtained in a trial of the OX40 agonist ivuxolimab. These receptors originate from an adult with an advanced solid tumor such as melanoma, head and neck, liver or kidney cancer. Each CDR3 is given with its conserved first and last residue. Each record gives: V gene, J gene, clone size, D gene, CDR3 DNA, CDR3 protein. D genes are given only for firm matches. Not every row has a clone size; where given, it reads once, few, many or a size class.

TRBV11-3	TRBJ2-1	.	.	TGTGCCAGCAGCTTAGGGGGCCAGCCCTACAATGAGCAGTTCTTC	CASSLGGQPYNEQFF
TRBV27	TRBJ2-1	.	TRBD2	TGTGCCAGCAGGACAGGACTAGCGGGAGTGGGTGAGCAGTTCTTC	CASRTGLAGVGEQFF
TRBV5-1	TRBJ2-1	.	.	TGCGCCAGCAGCTTGTTCCCGGGATATGAGCAGTTCTTC	CASSLFPGYEQFF
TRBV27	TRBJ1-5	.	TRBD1	TGTGCCAGCAGTTTAGGGCGGGACAGAGACAATCAGCCCCAGCATTTT	CASSLGRDRDNQPQHF
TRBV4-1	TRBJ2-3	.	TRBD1	TGCGCCAGCAGCCAAGATGTTGGGACAGGGCTTGGAGATACGCAGTATTTT	CASSQDVGTGLGDTQYF
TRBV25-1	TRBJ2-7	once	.	TGTGCCAGCAGTGAAGTGGGGACACCATACGAGCAGTACTTC	CASSEVGTPYEQYF
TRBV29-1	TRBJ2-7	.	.	TGCAGCGTTGAATCACAGGGAACCTACGAGCAGTACTTC	CSVESQGTYEQYF
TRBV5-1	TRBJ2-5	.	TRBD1	TGCGCCAGCAGCCTCGCCGGGACAGAAGAGACCCAGTACTTC	CASSLAGTEETQYF
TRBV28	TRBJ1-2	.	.	TGTGCCAGCAGTGCGCCCACCGGGACCCTTCGTGATGGCTACACCTTC	CASSAPTGTLRDGYTF
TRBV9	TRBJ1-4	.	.	TGTGCCAGCAGCCGTGCGGGGGAAAAACTGTTTTTT	CASSRAGEKLFF
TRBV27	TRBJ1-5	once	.	TGTGCCAGCAGTTTTAACCGCAATCAGCCCCAGCATTTT	CASSFNRNQPQHF
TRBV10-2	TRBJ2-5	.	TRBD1	TGCGCCAGCAGTCCGTCGACAGGGGCGGAGACCCAGTACTTC	CASSPSTGAETQYF
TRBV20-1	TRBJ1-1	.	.	TGCAGTGCTAGCCCCCACAGGGAACCTTTCTTT	CSASPHREPFF
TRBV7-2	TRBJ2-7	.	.	TGTGCCAGCAGCCTTAAGGGGGGTGGGTTTTTCTCCTACGAGCAGTACTTC	CASSLKGGGFFSYEQYF
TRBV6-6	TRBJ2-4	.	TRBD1	TGTGCCAGCAGTGTGACAGGGTTCGACATTCAGTACTTC	CASSVTGFDIQYF
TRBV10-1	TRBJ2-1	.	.	TGCGCCAGCAGTGAACGGAGGCAGGATGAGCAGTTCTTC	CASSERRQDEQFF
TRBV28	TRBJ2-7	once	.	TGTGCCAGCAGTTTGGCAGGGCCTCCCTACGAGCAGTACTTC	CASSLAGPPYEQYF
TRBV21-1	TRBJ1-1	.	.	TGTGCCAGCAGCAAAGAGGACCGGGACAGGGGGGAAGCTTTCTTT	CASSKEDRDRGEAFF
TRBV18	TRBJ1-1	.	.	TGTGCCAGCTCACCACCAGATCAAATTAGGGGAGCTTTCTTT	CASSPPDQIRGAFF
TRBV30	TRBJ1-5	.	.	TGTGCCTGGAGTAAGTTCACCCCTTGGGACACCCTTAGCAATCAGCCCCAGCATTTT	CAWSKFTPWDTLSNQPQHF
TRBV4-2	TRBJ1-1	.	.	TGTGCCAGCAGCCAAGATCAAGTCACGAACACTGAAGCTTTCTTT	CASSQDQVTNTEAFF
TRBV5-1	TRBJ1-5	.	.	TGCGCCAGCAGCCCGGGGCCCTCGATGGATCAGCCCCAGCATTTT	CASSPGPSMDQPQHF
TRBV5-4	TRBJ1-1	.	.	TGTGCCAGCAGCCGTAACAGGGATACTGAAGCTTTCTTT	CASSRNRDTEAFF
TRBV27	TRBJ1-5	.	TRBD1	TGTGCCAGCAGTTTAGGGACAGGAAGCAATCAGCCCCAGCATTTT	CASSLGTGSNQPQHF
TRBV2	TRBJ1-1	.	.	TGTGCCAGCATTCTTTGGGAGAAGAACACTGAAGCTTTCTTT	CASILWEKNTEAFF
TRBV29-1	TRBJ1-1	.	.	TGCAGCGGAACAAGAGGGAACACTGAAGCTTTCTTT	CSGTRGNTEAFF
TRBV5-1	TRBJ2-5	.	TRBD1	TGCGCCAGCAGCTTGGTACAGGGGAGAGAGACCCAGTACTTC	CASSLVQGRETQYF
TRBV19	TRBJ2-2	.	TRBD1	TGTGCCAGTAGTAGGGGGACAGGGTCGGCGGAGAACACCGGGGAGCTGTTTTTT	CASSRGTGSAENTGELFF
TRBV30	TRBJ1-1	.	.	TGTGCCTGGAGTAGAAACTGGAACACTGAAGCTTTCTTT	CAWSRNWNTEAFF
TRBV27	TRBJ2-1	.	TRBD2	TGTGCCAGCAGTCCCCTCGGGGGGGGTGGGAATGAGCAGTTCTTC	CASSPLGGGGNEQFF
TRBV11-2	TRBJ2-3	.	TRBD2	TGTGCCAGCAGCTTAGATAGGGGGGCGACTAGCGGGAGCGAAGATACGCAGTATTTT	CASSLDRGATSGSEDTQYF
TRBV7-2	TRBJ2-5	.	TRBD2	TGTGCCAGCAGTCCAAGTCGCGGGGGGGGGAAGACCCAGTACTTC	CASSPSRGGGKTQYF
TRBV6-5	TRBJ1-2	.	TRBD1	TGTGCCAGCAGACCTCTCGGGACAGGGGGTTTTGGCTACACCTTC	CASRPLGTGGFGYTF
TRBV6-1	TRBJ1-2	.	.	TGTGCCAGCAGTGAAGCTTCCGGGGGTAACTATGGCTACACCTTC	CASSEASGGNYGYTF
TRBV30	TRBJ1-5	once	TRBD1	TGTGCCTGTGGTCAGGGGGGGGATCAGCCCCAGCATTTT	CACGQGGDQPQHF
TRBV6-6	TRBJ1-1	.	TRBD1	TGTGCCAGCAGTTACCGGACGACAGGGGGCATAGGAGCTTTCTTT	CASSYRTTGGIGAFF
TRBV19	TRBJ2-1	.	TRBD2	TGTGCCAGTGGCCCTTTAGCGGGAGGGATTTACAATGAGCAGTTCTTC	CASGPLAGGIYNEQFF
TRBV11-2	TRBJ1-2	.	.	TGTGCCAGCAGCTTACAATCCTCAGGCGAGAATGGCTACACCTTC	CASSLQSSGENGYTF
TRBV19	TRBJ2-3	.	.	TGTGCCAGTAGCGACTTGGATACGCAGTATTTT	CASSDLDTQYF
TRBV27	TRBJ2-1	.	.	TGTGCCAGCAGTCCCGCGGGGGCAAGTTACAATGAGCAGTTCTTC	CASSPAGASYNEQFF
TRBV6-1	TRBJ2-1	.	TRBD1	TGTGCCAGCAGTGGACAGGGACCCCTGACCCTAAAGCAGTTCTTC	CASSGQGPLTLKQFF
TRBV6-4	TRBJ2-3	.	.	TGTGCCAGCAGTGAACAGGAGGGGGCGGATACGCAGTATTTT	CASSEQEGADTQYF
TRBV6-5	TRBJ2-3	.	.	TGTGCCAGCAGGCCTAGCAGCACAGATACGCAGTATTTT	CASRPSSTDTQYF
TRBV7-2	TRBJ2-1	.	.	TGTGCCAGCAGCATTTCCGGGTCACGGGAGCAGTTCTTC	CASSISGSREQFF
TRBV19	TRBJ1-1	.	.	TGTGCCAGTAGTATTGACGACCCGAGCACTGAAGCTTTCTTT	CASSIDDPSTEAFF
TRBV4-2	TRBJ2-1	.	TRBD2	TGTGCCAGCAGCCAAGGGACTAGCGGGGGCCCGAGCTCCTACAATGAGCAGTTCTTC	CASSQGTSGGPSSYNEQFF
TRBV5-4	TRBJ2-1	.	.	TGTGCCAGCAGCTCCGGCAGGTCCCGCTCCTACAATGAGCAGTTCTTC	CASSSGRSRSYNEQFF
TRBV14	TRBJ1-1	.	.	TGTGCCAGCAGCCAACAGGGTGGCGTTGAAGCTTTCTTT	CASSQQGGVEAFF
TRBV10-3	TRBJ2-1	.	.	TGTGCCATCAGTGAGGGGCTCCAGTCGGGGAATGAGCAGTTCTTC	CAISEGLQSGNEQFF
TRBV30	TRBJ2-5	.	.	TGTGCCTCGGAGGGTGGGGGGGCAAAGACCCAGTACTTC	CASEGGGAKTQYF
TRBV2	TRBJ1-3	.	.	TGTGCCAGCAGTGAAAATGTAGGAAACACCATATATTTT	CASSENVGNTIYF
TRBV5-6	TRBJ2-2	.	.	TGTGCCAGCAGCTTTACGGCCGACACCGGGGAGCTGTTTTTT	CASSFTADTGELFF
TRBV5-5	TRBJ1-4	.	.	TGTGCCAGCAGCAACGTGGGGAGTAATGAAAAACTGTTTTTT	CASSNVGSNEKLFF